A single sample gave rise to the 8 T cell receptor beta chains below, sequenced in a study of CD8+CD57+ T cells in acquired aplastic anemia. Investigators profiled TCR beta VDJ and CDR3 from genomic DNA template. MiXCR, applied by TCRdb to the reads, yields one record per CDR3 protein. The repertoire holds roughly 200,000 distinct CDR3 sequences, roughly 57% seen once, with 25% to 30% in the top ten. Sequenced material: sorted CD4+, CD8+, or CD8+CD57+ T cells (not recorded which) from PBMCs. These receptor sequences come from a human donor in good health.

This rearrangement joins TRBV7-2 to TRBJ1-5; maybe TRBD1 (6 bases). The CDR3 extends over 14 amino acids. From germline, CDR1 is SGHTA and CDR2 FQGNSA. V lost 3 bases and J 4 bases, leaving 10 bases between the germline ends. The CDR3 DNA follows: TGTGCCAGCAGCTTTTTCAGGGGAAATCAGCCCCAGCATTTT. As protein: CASSFFRGNQPQHF.

Ten or more counts support this clonotype. The chain is built from TRBV7-9 and TRBJ2-7, with D perhaps matching TRBD2 (7 bases). V lost 1 base and J lost 3, with 13 bases in between. Germline CDR1 SEHNR, CDR2 FQNEAQ (reference sequence). The CDR3 loop spans 15 amino acids. In nucleotides, the CDR3 is TGTGCCAGCAGCTTAGTAGGGGGGGGCAGCTACGAGCAGTACTTC. Protein: CASSLVGGGSYEQYF.

This clonotype has at least ten counts. This chain links TRBV4-1 with TRBJ2-7; D uncertain. The CDR3 spans 14 residues. Germline V gene lookup returns CDR1 MGHRA and CDR2 YSYEKL. The germline V and J ends were trimmed by 0 bases and 2 bases, with 8 bases remaining between them. Here the CDR3 reads CASSQDHSPYEQYF. The CDR3 coding sequence is TGCGCCAGCAGCCAAGATCACAGTCCCTACGAGCAGTACTTC.

The V gene is TRBV29-1, the J gene TRBJ1-2, with D possibly being TRBD1 (5 bases). Germline-derived CDR1 and CDR2 are SQVTM and ANQGSEA. This CDR3 region has 13 residues. Deletions cut 3 bases from V and 3 bases from J, with 11 bases between. The CDR3 coding sequence is TGCAGCGTTGACTGGGGGGGAGACTATGGCTACACCTTC. It specifies CSVDWGGDYGYTF.

The chain joins TRBV29-1 to TRBJ1-1; TRBD1 is a possible D gene (5 bases). Germline V gives CDR1 SQVTM, CDR2 ANQGSEA. With 5 bases removed from V and 8 bases from J, the gap between germline ends came to 18 bases. The CDR3 contains 13 residues. The CDR3 region is CSVQGGLGTEAFF. As DNA, the CDR3 is TGCAGCGTTCAGGGAGGGTTGGGCACCGAAGCTTTCTTT.

This clonotype was recorded once. One end of the junction is discordant with germline, which a read error may explain. CDR3 sequence: CASSLGPGQETQYF. For the CDR3, the DNA is TGTGCTAGCAGCTTAGGGCCAGGTCAAGAGACCCAGTACTTC. V and J are TRBV7-7 and TRBJ2-5; unclear D gene. CDR1 is SSHAT, CDR2 FNYEAQ, per germline (reference sequence). CDR3 size: 14 residues.

This sequence joins TRBV20-1 and TRBJ2-2, with D unresolved. This CDR3 comprises 12 residues. In germline, CDR1 is DFQATT, CDR2 SNEGSKA (reference sequence). Trimming stripped 6 bases from V and 6 bases from J, with 11 bases between. CDR3 in amino acids: CSASIGPGELFF. In DNA, the CDR3 is TGCAGTGCAAGCATCGGGCCCGGGGAGCTGTTTTTT.

The V and J genes are TRBV20-1 and TRBJ1-1; D not resolved. This CDR3 spans 11 amino acids. Deletions cut 2 bases from V and 7 bases from J, with 8 bases between. Germline V gene sequence: CDR1 DFQATT, CDR2 SNEGSKA (reference sequence). The CDR3 spells CSARTASEAFF. CDR3 DNA sequence: TGCAGTGCTAGAACAGCGAGTGAAGCTTTCTTT.